This T cell receptor (beta chain) stems from a study of blood T cell repertoires in COVID-19. Across the whole study: Material from acute and convalescent COVID-19 was sourced from the United States, Italy and Spain. PBMCs, B-cell-depleted T cells, or T cells were the source of the cDNA or gDNA that made up the material.

J was trimmed by 6 bases and V by 5 bases; bases with no gene match: 2. The germline gives CDR1 SGHAT, CDR2 FQDESV (reference sequence). This CDR3 has 13 residues. In the study's own analysis: Scientists estimated how many nucleated cells there were by amplifying reference gene primers. Profiled with immunoSEQ multiplex PCR; TCRdb holds only in-frame clones, not every one. Clone size and V and J calls were adopted from that table, with D and trimming inferred from the DNA. The data contain 15,000 to 20,000 clones, about 89% of them singletons. Sequenced input: peripheral blood. The chain uses TRBV11-1 and TRBJ2-1; 9 bases map to TRBD1. The receptor's source is a man between 60 and 75 years old with acute or convalescent COVID-19. The CDR3, as DNA: TGTGCCAGCAGCCCGACAGGGGGCAATGAGCAGTTCTTC. Translating gives CASSPTGGNEQFF.